The 20 T cell receptor beta chains listed next were all sequenced from one sample in a study of shared clonotypes between healthy human individuals. Libraries were prepared by immunoSEQ multiplex PCR; TCRdb keeps only in-frame clonotypes and omits some of them. The sample yields some 600,000 clones, 90% to 97% seen once. CD45RO-negative, CCR7-selected cells formed the naive CD8 fraction, which excluded terminally differentiated effector memory CD45RA+ cells. Sample: naive CD8+ T cells sorted from blood. These receptor sequences come from a woman in her twenties or thirties in good health.

The V and J genes are TRBV6-5 and TRBJ2-7; D might be TRBD1 (6 bases). The CDR3 is 15 amino acids. Germline V lookup: CDR1 MNHEY, CDR2 SVGAGI. Trimming stripped 0 bases from V and 0 bases from J, with 9 bases between. CDR3 protein: CASSYSQGLSYEQYF. The CDR3 DNA follows: TGTGCCAGCAGTTACTCCCAGGGGCTCTCCTACGAGCAGTACTTC.

The genes are TRBV27 and TRBJ1-1; D is uncertain. Germline assignment: CDR1 MNHEY and CDR2 SMNVEV (reference sequence). The V end lost 6 bases, the J end lost 0 bases, and 11 bases lay between the germline ends. The CDR3 has 14 amino acids. Here the CDR3 reads CASSLTPMNTEAFF. In DNA form, the CDR3 reads TGTGCCAGCAGCCTGACACCGATGAACACTGAAGCTTTCTTT.

This chain uses TRBV28 with TRBJ2-6; D possibly matches TRBD1 or TRBD2 (5 bases each). Trimming cost V 3 bases and J 0 bases, with 15 bases left between them. CDR3 length: 18 amino acids. From germline, CDR1 is MDHEN and CDR2 SYDVKM. This CDR3 is CASSFWDGEYSGANVLTF. CDR3 DNA sequence: TGTGCCAGCAGTTTTTGGGACGGAGAGTACTCTGGGGCCAACGTCCTGACTTTC.

This clone was counted once. The chain combines TRBV7-9 with TRBJ1-1, with TRBD1 matching 7 bases. Germline lookup yields CDR1 SEHNR and CDR2 FQNEAQ (reference sequence). CDR3 size: 15 residues. After removal of 1 base from V and 5 bases from J, the junction contained 7 bases not matched to a gene. The CDR3 loop reads CASSLGQGGTTEAFF. The CDR3 DNA follows: TGTGCCAGCAGCTTAGGCCAAGGGGGCACAACTGAAGCTTTCTTT. Using reference TRBV7-9 and TRBJ1-1 for the parts outside the CDR3, the full variable domain is DTGVSQNPRHKITKRGQNVTFRCDPISEHNRLYWYRQTLGQGPEFLTYFQNEAQLEKSRLLSDRFSAERPKGSFSTLEIQRTEQGDSAMYLCASSLGQGGTTEAFFGQGTRLTVV.

The rearrangement links TRBV28 to TRBJ1-2, with no clear D. The V and J ends lost 4 bases and 4 bases respectively, with 22 bases between them. The CDR3 covers 17 residues. CDR1 MDHEN and CDR2 SYDVKM come from the germline V gene. The CDR3 reads CASSSHREVRRPYGYTF. The DNA for the CDR3 is TGTGCCAGCAGTTCCCACCGAGAGGTTCGAAGGCCCTATGGCTACACCTTC.

A word on this clone: Germline and junction disagree at one end, which may indicate a read error. This chain joins TRBV28 and TRBJ1-2; D is uncertain. In germline, CDR1 is MDHEN, CDR2 SYDVKM. This CDR3 spans 14 amino acids. CDR3 in DNA: TGTGCCAGCAGTTTATGGGGTACGGAGTATGGCCACACCTTC. Residues: CASSLWGTEYGHTF.

V usage is TRBV19 and J usage is TRBJ1-5; D ambiguous. V shed 3 bases and J shed 1 base, with 10 bases lying between them. Germline V gives CDR1 LNHDA, CDR2 SQIVND (reference sequence). The CDR3 contains 15 residues. The CDR3 sequence is CASSIHLGSNQPQHF. CDR3 nucleotides: TGTGCCAGTAGTATCCACCTCGGCAGCAATCAGCCCCAGCATTTT.

V and J are TRBV19 and TRBJ2-1; D gene unclear. Germline values: CDR1 LNHDA, CDR2 SQIVND (reference sequence). This CDR3 spans 15 amino acids. Between the trimmed V and J ends, which lost 2 bases and 0 bases, there was a span of 8 bases. The CDR3 is CASSIYQLSYNEQFF. CDR3 DNA: TGTGCCAGTAGTATATACCAGCTCTCCTACAATGAGCAGTTCTTC.

The chain links TRBV27 to TRBJ2-3; 7 nucleotides line up with TRBD2. Germline V gene lookup returns CDR1 MNHEY and CDR2 SMNVEV (reference sequence). The CDR3 is 13 residues long. The junction had 13 bases not matched to a gene; V was cut back by 6 bases and J by 13 bases. The CDR3 nucleotides read TGTGCCAGCAGCTGGGGGAGGGCCCGAGGGGAGTATTTT. Amino acids: CASSWGRARGEYF.

The J gene is TRBJ1-5, the V gene TRBV6-1, with D possibly being TRBD1 (6 bases). CDR3 length: 20 residues. V was cut by 4 bases and J by 0 bases, with 25 bases left in between. Germline CDR1 reads MNHNS; CDR2 reads SASEGT. The CDR3 nucleotides are TGTGCCAGCAGTGTAGAGCCGAATTGGTTGGAACAGGGTAGCAATCAGCCCCAGCATTTT. The encoded protein is CASSVEPNWLEQGSNQPQHF.

The chain joins TRBV4-1 to TRBJ2-5, with 8 bases matching TRBD2. Losses at the gene ends were 1 base for V and 9 bases for J; bases not matched to a gene: 13. Germline values: CDR1 MGHRA, CDR2 YSYEKL. The CDR3 has 16 amino acids. The DNA of the CDR3 is TGCGCCAGCAGCCAAGCTGCGGGAGGAATCAAGTTGGCCCAGTACTTC. Translating it yields CASSQAAGGIKLAQYF.

The chain employs TRBV27 and TRBJ2-3; D ambiguous. V lost 0 bases and J lost 12, with 16 bases in between. CDR1 and CDR2 from the germline V gene are MNHEY and SMNVEV (reference sequence). The CDR3 sequence is 14 residues long. CDR3 amino acids: CASSLSARSSSQYF. CDR3 bases: TGTGCCAGCAGTTTATCGGCCAGATCATCCTCACAGTATTTT.

CDR3 nucleotides: TGTGCCAGCAGTTTATTAACCGGAGCCACAGATACGCAGTATTTT. Its protein is CASSLLTGATDTQYF. The J gene is TRBJ2-3, the V gene TRBV27, with D hard to call. Germline V lookup: CDR1 MNHEY, CDR2 SMNVEV (reference sequence). This CDR3 region has 15 residues. V was shortened by 1 base and J by 2 bases, with 10 bases between the two germline ends.

This rearrangement joins TRBV6-5 to TRBJ1-2; 11 bases line up with TRBD1. Looked up from germline, CDR1 is MNHEY and CDR2 is SVGAGI. Germline trimming cut 5 bases from V and 5 bases from J; bases unmatched to any gene: 1. The CDR3 covers 13 residues. The CDR3 spells CASSGTGGYGYTF. The DNA for the CDR3 is TGTGCCAGCAGTGGGACAGGGGGGTATGGCTACACCTTC.

The V and J genes are TRBV9 and TRBJ1-1; D is uncertain. Trimming shortened V by 3 bases and J by 5 bases, and 14 bases separated the two germline ends. Germline values: CDR1 SGDLS, CDR2 YYNGEE. This CDR3 spans 14 amino acids. DNA of the CDR3: TGTGCCAGCAGCGGGGGTCCTTTTAGTACTGAAGCTTTCTTT. This translates into CASSGGPFSTEAFF.

The chain uses TRBV7-9 and TRBJ1-1; the D gene is possibly TRBD1 (5 bases). Trimming cost V 6 bases and J 8 bases, with 22 bases left between them. CDR1 and CDR2 (germline): SEHNR, FQNEAQ (reference sequence). The CDR3 is made up of 15 amino acids. The CDR3 reads CASSTSGRATSEAFF. The CDR3 bases are TGTGCCAGCAGTACCTCAGGCAGGGCTACCTCCGAAGCTTTCTTT. The full variable domain, with the rest looked up from reference TRBV7-9 and TRBJ1-1, is DTGVSQNPRHKITKRGQNVTFRCDPISEHNRLYWYRQTLGQGPEFLTYFQNEAQLEKSRLLSDRFSAERPKGSFSTLEIQRTEQGDSAMYLCASSTSGRATSEAFFGQGTRLTVV.

The chain joins TRBV29-1 to TRBJ2-5; D tentatively fits TRBD1 or TRBD2 (6 bases each). The CDR3 spans 13 residues. Trimming took 4 bases from V and 5 from J, leaving 14 bases between them. The germline V gene encodes CDR1 SQVTM and CDR2 ANQGSEA. The CDR3 loop reads CSVGPGAGETQYF. CDR3 nucleotide sequence: TGCAGCGTTGGCCCAGGGGCGGGGGAGACCCAGTACTTC.

The chain is built from TRBV5-1 and TRBJ2-7, with unresolved D. The CDR3 totals 14 residues. Between the trimmed V and J ends, which lost 5 bases and 0 bases, there was a span of 12 bases. Germline V gene sequence: CDR1 SGHRS, CDR2 YFSETQ. The CDR3 DNA reads as TGCGCCAGCAGTTATTCCAGTAGCTCCTACGAGCAGTACTTC. Translating gives CASSYSSSSYEQYF. Combining the CDR3 with reference TRBV5-1 and TRBJ2-7 gives the whole variable domain KAGVTQTPRYLIKTRGQQVTLSCSPISGHRSVSWYQQTPGQGLQFLFEYFSETQRNKGNFPGRFSGRQFSNSRSEMNVSTLELGDSALYLCASSYSSSSYEQYFGPGTRLTVT.

The chain carries TRBV29-1 and TRBJ2-7; D possibly corresponds to TRBD2 (6 bases). Deletions cut 4 bases from V and 3 bases from J, with 13 bases between. The length of the CDR3 is 13 residues. Germline V gives CDR1 SQVTM, CDR2 ANQGSEA. As DNA, the CDR3 is TGCAGCGTTGGAAGTCTAGCGAACTACGAGCAGTACTTC. Protein: CSVGSLANYEQYF.

CDR3 protein: CASSEDGASSPFNEQFF. The DNA of the CDR3 is TGTGCCAGCAGTGAAGACGGGGCTAGCTCACCTTTCAATGAGCAGTTCTTC. The V and J genes are TRBV6-1 and TRBJ2-1; D could derive from TRBD1 or TRBD2 (5 bases each). The CDR3 spans 17 residues. Looked up from germline, CDR1 is MNHNS and CDR2 is SASEGT. Trimming cost V 1 base and J 6 bases, with 19 bases left between them.